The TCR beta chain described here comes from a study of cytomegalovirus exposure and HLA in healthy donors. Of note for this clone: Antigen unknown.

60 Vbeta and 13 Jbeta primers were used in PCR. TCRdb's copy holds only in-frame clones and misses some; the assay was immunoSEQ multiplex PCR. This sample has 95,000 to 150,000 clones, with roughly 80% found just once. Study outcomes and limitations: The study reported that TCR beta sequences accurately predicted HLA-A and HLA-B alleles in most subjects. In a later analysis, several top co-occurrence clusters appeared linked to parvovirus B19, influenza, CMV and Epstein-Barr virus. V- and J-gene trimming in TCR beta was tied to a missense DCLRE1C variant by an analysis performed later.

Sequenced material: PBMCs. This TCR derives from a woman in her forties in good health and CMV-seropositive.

The CDR3 DNA reads as TGCGCCAGCAGCCAGGTAGGACAGGAGAGTCACGAGCAGTACTTC. Translated: CASSQVGQESHEQYF. V gene TRBV4-1 combines with J gene TRBJ2-7; 7 positions agree with TRBD1. Germline CDR1 is MGHRA and CDR2 is YSYEKL. The CDR3 loop spans 15 amino acids. The J segment lost 5 bases and the V segment lost 3 bases, leaving 10 bases of the junction unmatched.